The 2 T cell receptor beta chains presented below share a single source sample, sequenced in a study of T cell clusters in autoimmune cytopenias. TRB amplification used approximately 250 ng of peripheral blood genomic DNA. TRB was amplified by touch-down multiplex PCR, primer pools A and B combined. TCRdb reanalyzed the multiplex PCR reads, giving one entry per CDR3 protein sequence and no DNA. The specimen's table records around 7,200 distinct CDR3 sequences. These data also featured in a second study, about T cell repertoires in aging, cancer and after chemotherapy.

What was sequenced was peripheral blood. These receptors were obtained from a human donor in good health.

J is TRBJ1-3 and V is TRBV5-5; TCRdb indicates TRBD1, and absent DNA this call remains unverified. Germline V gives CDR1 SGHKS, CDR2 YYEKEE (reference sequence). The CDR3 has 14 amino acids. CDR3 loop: CASRPGASGNTIYF.

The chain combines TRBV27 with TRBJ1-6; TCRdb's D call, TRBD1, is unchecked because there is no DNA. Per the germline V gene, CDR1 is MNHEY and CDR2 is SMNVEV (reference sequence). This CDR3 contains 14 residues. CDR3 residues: CASSFRGSNSPLHF.